There are many counts of the clone carrying this TCR beta chain. Its antigen is undetermined. The entry originates in a study of CD8 T cells in ankylosing spondylitis. TCRdb processed the 5' RACE reads anew with MiXCR; each CDR3 protein has one entry. Counted here are around 120,000 distinct CDR3 sequences, roughly 8.8% occurring once; the ten biggest clones make up approximately 3.3%. Study findings and constraints: A motif in TCR beta, a set of fewer than ten highly homologous variants, appeared characteristic of ankylosing spondylitis blood.

Trimming removed 2 bases from V and 3 bases from J, with 5 bases in between. Germline CDR1 is SQVTM and CDR2 is ANQGSEA. CDR3 length: 12 residues. This receptor was identified in a male donor with ankylosing spondylitis or in good health (not recorded which). The sequencing input was blood, either unsorted or a sorted T cell fraction (not recorded which). The chain is built from TRBV29-1 and TRBJ2-1, with unresolved D. The DNA for the CDR3 is TGCAGCGTTGAATCTGACTACAATGAGCAGTTCTTC. As protein: CSVESDYNEQFF.